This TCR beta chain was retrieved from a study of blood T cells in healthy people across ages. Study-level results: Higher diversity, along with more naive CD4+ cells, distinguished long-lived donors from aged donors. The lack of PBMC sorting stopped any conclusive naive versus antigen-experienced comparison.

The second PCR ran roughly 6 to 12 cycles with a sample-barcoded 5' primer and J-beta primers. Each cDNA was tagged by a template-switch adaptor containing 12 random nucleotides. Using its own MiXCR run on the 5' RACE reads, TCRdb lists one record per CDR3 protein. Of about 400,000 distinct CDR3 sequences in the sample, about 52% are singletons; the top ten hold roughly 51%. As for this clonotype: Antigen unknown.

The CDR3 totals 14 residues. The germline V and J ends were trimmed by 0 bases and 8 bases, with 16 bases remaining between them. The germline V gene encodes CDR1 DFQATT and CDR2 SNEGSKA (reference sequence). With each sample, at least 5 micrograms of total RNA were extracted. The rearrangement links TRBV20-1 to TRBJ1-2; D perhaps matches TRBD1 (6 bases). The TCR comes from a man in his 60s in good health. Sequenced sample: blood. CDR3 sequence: CSARDSLAGVGYTF. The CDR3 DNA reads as TGCAGTGCTAGAGATTCTTTGGCAGGGGTAGGCTACACCTTC.